The clone carrying this TCR beta chain was recorded at least ten times. Antigen specificity is unknown. This record comes from a study of T cells in Graves' hyperthyroidism and ophthalmopathy. From RNA transcripts, TCR beta CDR3 regions were amplified. The primer set for the first-round RT-PCR of the TCR CDR3 was HTBI. TCRdb re-called the multiplex PCR reads with MiXCR, one entry per CDR3 protein. The data contain more than 300,000 distinct CDR3 sequences, 15% to 20% of them singletons. Study conclusions and caveats: Ophthalmopathy and stable hyperthyroidism were separated by a 13 V-J model.

CDR3 length equals 15 residues. Germline CDR1 and CDR2: SEHNR and FQNEAQ (reference sequence). The junction had 8 bases not matched to a gene; V was cut back by 5 bases and J by 7 bases. Thyroid ultrasound and orbital computed tomography, with clinical symptoms and serum thyroxine and TRAb, informed diagnoses. Material for sequencing was blood. The origin of this receptor is a man between 18 and 35 years old with Graves' ophthalmopathy. The chain links TRBV7-9 to TRBJ2-2; 9 nucleotides match TRBD1. The CDR3 DNA is TGTGCCAGCAGCCCTGGGACAGGGCGAGACGGGGAGCTGTTTTTT. Its translation is CASSPGTGRDGELFF.